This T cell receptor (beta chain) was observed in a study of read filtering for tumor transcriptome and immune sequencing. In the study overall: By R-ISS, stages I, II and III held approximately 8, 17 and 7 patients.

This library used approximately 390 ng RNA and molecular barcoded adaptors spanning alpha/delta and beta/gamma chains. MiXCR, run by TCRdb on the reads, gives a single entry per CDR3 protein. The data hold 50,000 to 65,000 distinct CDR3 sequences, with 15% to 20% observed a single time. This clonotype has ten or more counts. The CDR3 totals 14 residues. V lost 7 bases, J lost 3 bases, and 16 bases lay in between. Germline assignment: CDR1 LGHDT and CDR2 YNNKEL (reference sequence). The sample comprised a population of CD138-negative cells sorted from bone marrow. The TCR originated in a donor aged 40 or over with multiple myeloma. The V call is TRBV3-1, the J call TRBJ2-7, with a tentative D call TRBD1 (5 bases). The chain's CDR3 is CASTPGQTGYEQYF. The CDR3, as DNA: TGTGCCAGCACCCCCGGACAAACGGGCTACGAGCAGTACTTC.